This T cell receptor (beta chain) was documented in a study of blood T cell repertoires in COVID-19. Study background: Some COVID-19 samples were acute and others convalescent; all came from the United States, Italy and Spain. PBMCs, B-cell-depleted T cells, or T cells provided the cDNA or gDNA that made up the material.

Per the study methods: By means of reference gene primer amplification, nucleated cell counts were estimated. Only in-frame clones appear in the TCRdb table, and some are missing; sequencing was by immunoSEQ multiplex PCR. V and J calls and clone size come straight from that table; D and trimming were deduced from the DNA. In the table there are over 100,000 clones, approximately 86% of which are singletons. The sequence derives from a man aged 50 or older with active or convalescent COVID-19. Sequenced material: peripheral blood.

The CDR3 DNA reads TGCGCCAGCAGCTTGGGACAGGTGAACACTGAAGCTTTCTTT. Residues: CASSLGQVNTEAFF. The chain uses TRBV5-1 and TRBJ1-1; D is possibly TRBD1 (6 bases). The V end was cut by 0 bases, the J end by 0 bases, with 6 bases between. This CDR3 spans 14 amino acids. Germline V CDR1 and CDR2: SGHRS, YFSETQ.